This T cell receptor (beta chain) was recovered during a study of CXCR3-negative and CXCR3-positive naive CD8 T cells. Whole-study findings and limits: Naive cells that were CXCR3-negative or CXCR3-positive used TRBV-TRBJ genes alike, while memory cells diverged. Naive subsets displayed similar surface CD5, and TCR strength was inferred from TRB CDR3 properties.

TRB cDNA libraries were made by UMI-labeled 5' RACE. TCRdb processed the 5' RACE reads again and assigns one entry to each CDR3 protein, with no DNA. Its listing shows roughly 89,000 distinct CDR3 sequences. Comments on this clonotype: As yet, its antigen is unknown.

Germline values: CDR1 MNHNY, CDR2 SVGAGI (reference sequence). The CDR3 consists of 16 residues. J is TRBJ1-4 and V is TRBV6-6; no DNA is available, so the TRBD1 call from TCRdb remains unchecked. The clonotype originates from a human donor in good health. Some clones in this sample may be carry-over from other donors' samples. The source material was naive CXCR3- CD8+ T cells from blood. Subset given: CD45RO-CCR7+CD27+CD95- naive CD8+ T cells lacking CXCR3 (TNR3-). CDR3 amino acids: CASSLHTGAANEKLFF.